The 4 T cell receptor beta chains given below trace back to one sample, sequenced in a study of T cells in Graves' hyperthyroidism and ophthalmopathy. The TCR beta CDR3 regions underwent amplification using RNA transcripts as the source. Researchers ran a first-round RT-PCR on the TCR CDR3 using the HTBI primer set. TCRdb reprocessed the multiplex PCR reads via MiXCR and lists one record per CDR3 protein. The table lists about 480,000 distinct CDR3 sequences, around 15% of them singletons. What was sequenced was blood. These receptors were taken from a woman under 30 with Graves' hyperthyroidism.

J is TRBJ1-6 and V is TRBV7-8; D is perhaps TRBD1 (5 bases). Germline CDR1 is SGHVS and CDR2 is FQNEAQ. Trimming pared 5 bases from V and 5 bases from J, leaving 16 bases between. This CDR3 spans 16 amino acids. The CDR3 loop is CASSVGGGRNNSPLHF. CDR3 nucleotide sequence: TGTGCCAGCAGCGTCGGTGGGGGACGAAATAATTCACCCCTCCACTTT.

The table lists this clonotype with a few counts. This chain connects TRBV18 to TRBJ2-2, with a possible D match to TRBD2 (5 bases). This CDR3 is built from 17 residues. The germline gives CDR1 KGHSH, CDR2 LQKENI. The V gene lost 2 bases and the J gene lost 1 base, with 14 bases spanning the gap. The CDR3 DNA reads as TGTGCCAGCTCACCAATCAGAACGGGATTGAACACCGGGGAGCTGTTTTTT. It yields the protein CASSPIRTGLNTGELFF. Variable domain in full (rest from reference TRBV18 and TRBJ2-2): NAGVMQNPRHLVRRRGQEARLRCSPMKGHSHVYWYRQLPEEGLKFMVYLQKENIIDESGMPKERFSAEFPKEGPSILRIQQVVRGDSAAYFCASSPIRTGLNTGELFFGEGSRLTVL.

The J gene is TRBJ2-5, the V gene TRBV5-1, with a possible D match to TRBD2 (6 bases). The germline V and J ends were trimmed by 4 bases and 0 bases, with 16 bases remaining between them. The CDR3 consists of 16 residues. CDR1 SGHRS and CDR2 YFSETQ come from the germline V gene. For the CDR3, the DNA is TGCGCCAGCAGCCTCCAGGTGTCGGGGGACCAAGAGACCCAGTACTTC. It is translated as CASSLQVSGDQETQYF.

Ten or more counts support this clonotype. The chain is built from TRBV5-1 and TRBJ1-4; D gene ambiguous. CDR1 is SGHRS and CDR2 is YFSETQ in the germline V gene. CDR3 length: 14 residues. Trimming cost V 4 bases and J 7 bases, with 14 bases left between them. CDR3 in amino acids: CASSLSPGGEKLFF. The CDR3 DNA sequence: TGCGCCAGCAGCCTTTCTCCAGGCGGTGAAAAACTGTTTTTT.